A single sample is the source of the 17 T cell receptor beta chains below, sequenced in a study of T cells in localized non-small cell lung cancer. Clones were sequenced by immunoSEQ multiplex PCR, and TCRdb holds only the in-frame ones, with some missing. The sample lists roughly 34,000 clones; approximately 90% were seen once. The starting material was peripheral blood mononuclear cells, obtained before any cancer treatment. Receptors originate from a man aged 40 to 75 with stage III lung adenocarcinoma.

The chain combines TRBV6-6 with TRBJ1-4; D unresolved. V dropped 2 bases and J dropped 8 bases, with 12 bases sitting between them. The germline V gene has CDR1 MNHNY and CDR2 SVGAGI (reference sequence). The CDR3 spans 14 residues. In DNA, the CDR3 is TGTGCCAGCAGTTACCGGCAGAACTGGGAAAAACTGTTTTTT. It yields the protein CASSYRQNWEKLFF.

V and J are TRBV7-8 and TRBJ1-6, with D possibly TRBD1 on 6 matching bases. CDR1 is SGHVS, CDR2 FQNEAQ, per germline. The CDR3 runs 13 residues. The V end was cut by 2 bases, the J end by 7 bases, with 6 bases between. The CDR3 here is CASSLQGNSPLHF. CDR3 DNA sequence: TGTGCCAGCAGCTTACAGGGGAATTCACCCCTCCACTTT.

This chain connects TRBV19 to TRBJ1-5; 8 bases are a match to TRBD1. Germline CDR1 reads LNHDA; CDR2 reads SQIVND (reference sequence). Unmatched junction bases numbered 8, after V lost 3 bases and J lost 1 base. The CDR3 is made up of 17 amino acids. The CDR3 DNA sequence: TGTGCCAGTAGTATCTCAGGGGGCGGTAAAAGCAATCAGCCCCAGCATTTT. This translates into CASSISGGGKSNQPQHF.

The chain employs TRBV6-6 and TRBJ2-7; 7 nucleotides line up with TRBD2. V dropped 6 bases and J dropped 1; count of bases not matched to a gene: 9. The germline CDR1 and CDR2 sequences are MNHNY and SVGAGI (reference sequence). The CDR3 has 15 residues. CDR3: CASRSHERGSYEQYF. The CDR3 DNA reads as TGTGCCAGCAGATCCCACGAGCGGGGTTCCTACGAGCAGTACTTC.

J is TRBJ1-2 and V is TRBV9; maybe TRBD1 (5 bases). The CDR3 is 12 residues long. Trimming took off 6 bases at V and 4 bases at J, with 10 bases between the two ends. Germline V gene data show CDR1 as SGDLS and CDR2 as YYNGEE. DNA of the CDR3: TGTGCCAGCAAAGGGGCCGGCTATGGCTACACCTTC. It encodes CASKGAGYGYTF.

The chain combines TRBV6-5 with TRBJ1-1; TRBD1 aligns across 7 bases. Germline V gene data show CDR1 as MNHEY and CDR2 as SVGAGI. The CDR3 is 12 residues long. J was trimmed by 8 bases and V by 11 bases; bases with no gene match: 11. The chain's CDR3 is CASKQTGSEAFF. DNA of the CDR3: TGTGCCTCCAAACAGACAGGGTCCGAAGCTTTCTTT.

This CDR3 is CASSNLGARQGRPNQPQHF. The CDR3 DNA reads as TGTGCCAGTAGTAACCTGGGGGCTAGACAGGGGAGGCCCAATCAGCCCCAGCATTTT. The genes are TRBV19 and TRBJ1-5, with TRBD1 matching over 8 bases. V lost 4 bases, J lost 3 bases, and 17 bases stayed unmatched. The CDR3 has 19 amino acids. The germline gives CDR1 LNHDA, CDR2 SQIVND (reference sequence).

This chain uses TRBV9 with TRBJ2-5; D is undetermined. This CDR3 has 14 residues. V was clipped by 0 bases and J by 2 bases, with 8 bases between them. The germline gives CDR1 SGDLS, CDR2 YYNGEE. The CDR3 reads CASSVGHMQETQYF. In DNA, the CDR3 is TGTGCCAGCAGCGTAGGACACATGCAAGAGACCCAGTACTTC.

The V and J genes are TRBV27 and TRBJ2-7; TRBD1 agrees at 9 bases. This CDR3 spans 15 amino acids. Germline V lookup: CDR1 MNHEY, CDR2 SMNVEV (reference sequence). Losses at the gene ends were 3 bases for V and 1 base for J; bases not matched to a gene: 4. CDR3 protein: CASSFIGTGSYEQYF. As DNA, the CDR3 is TGTGCCAGCAGTTTTATCGGGACAGGGTCCTACGAGCAGTACTTC.

In regard to this clone: One junction end does not reproduce the germline sequence, and a read error may be involved. V and J are TRBV7-9 and TRBJ1-1, with a tentative D call TRBD1 (5 bases). CDR1 and CDR2 from the germline V gene are SEHNR and FQNEAQ (reference sequence). CDR3 length: 14 amino acids. In DNA form, the CDR3 reads TGTGCCAGCAGCCCGGACACTAACCCGCCTGAAGCTTTTTTT. Its protein product is CASSPDTNPPEAFF.

The V call is TRBV9, the J call TRBJ2-5; D uncertain. This CDR3 has 15 amino acids. CDR1 and CDR2 (germline): SGDLS, YYNGEE. The germline V and J ends were trimmed by 1 base and 2 bases, with 12 bases remaining between them. This CDR3 is CASSVRETPQETQYF. DNA for the CDR3: TGTGCCAGCAGCGTACGAGAAACACCTCAAGAGACCCAGTACTTC.

V gene TRBV6-5 combines with J gene TRBJ1-4, with 8 positions matching TRBD1. There are 13 residues in the CDR3. Germline V lookup: CDR1 MNHEY, CDR2 SVGAGI. After removal of 6 bases from V and 10 bases from J, the junction contained 7 bases not matched to a gene. CDR3 nucleotides: TGTGCCAGCAGGTCGGACAGGGTAGGAAAACTGTTTTTT. Translated, it gives CASRSDRVGKLFF.

The rearrangement joins TRBV19 to TRBJ2-1; 10 positions match TRBD1. V dropped 4 bases and J dropped 6; count of bases not matched to a gene: 15. The CDR3 is made up of 18 amino acids. The germline CDR1 and CDR2 sequences are LNHDA and SQIVND (reference sequence). CDR3 protein: CASSTSIRTGGLSNEQFF. The CDR3 nucleotides read TGTGCCAGTAGTACCTCAATCCGGACAGGGGGGTTAAGCAATGAGCAGTTCTTC.

The gene calls are TRBV5-5 and TRBJ1-2; D possibly corresponds to TRBD1 (6 bases). The V and J ends lost 2 bases and 4 bases respectively, with 15 bases between them. This CDR3 region has 15 residues. Germline V CDR1 and CDR2: SGHKS, YYEKEE (reference sequence). The CDR3 bases are TGTGCCAGCAGCTTAACAGGGTCATCCACCTATGGCTACACCTTC. Its protein product is CASSLTGSSTYGYTF.

The chain links TRBV6-1 to TRBJ2-7; possibly TRBD2 for D (6 bases). Germline V lookup: CDR1 MNHNS, CDR2 SASEGT. The CDR3 loop spans 15 amino acids. Trimming took 6 bases from V and 6 from J, leaving 21 bases between them. The CDR3 coding sequence is TGTGCCAGCAGGGACTACTCCGTCACTCGGAGCGAGCAGTACTTC. Protein: CASRDYSVTRSEQYF.

V gene TRBV28 combines with J gene TRBJ1-2, with 7 bases lining up with TRBD1. This CDR3 has 15 amino acids. Trimming removed 4 bases from V and 4 bases from J; junction bases left unmatched: 9. The germline gives CDR1 MDHEN, CDR2 SYDVKM. The CDR3 loop is CASSSGQALVYGYTF. The CDR3 nucleotides read TGTGCCAGCAGTTCCGGACAGGCACTAGTCTATGGCTACACCTTC.

The V call is TRBV11-2, the J call TRBJ2-1; 10 bases are shared with TRBD2. The germline gives CDR1 SGHAT, CDR2 FQNNGV. This CDR3 is 14 amino acids long. Germline trimming cut 4 bases from V and 7 bases from J; bases unmatched to any gene: 4. CDR3 amino acids: CASSSAGGSNEQFF. Here the CDR3 DNA reads TGTGCCAGCAGCTCAGCGGGGGGGTCGAATGAGCAGTTCTTC.